This T cell receptor (beta chain) was captured in a study of CD8 T cells in Susac syndrome. Study observations and caveats: The study's TCR sequencing and HLA analysis drew on a certain number of individuals. That number was acknowledged as relatively small.

This CDR3 is 16 amino acids long. The ends were cut back, 2 bases at V and 4 bases at J, with 14 bases in the middle. In germline, CDR1 is SGHAT, CDR2 FQNNGV. With respect to this clonotype: Its target is unknown.

Random hexamers primed reverse transcription of about 0.45 to 1 ug RNA. Using its own MiXCR run on the immunoSEQ multiplex PCR reads, TCRdb lists one record per CDR3 protein. The sample yields roughly 180,000 distinct CDR3 sequences, around 94% seen once. This sequence joins TRBV11-2 and TRBJ2-2; a weak D match, TRBD2 (6 bases). The material sequenced was CD4+ T cells from PBMCs. The receptor was isolated from a human donor in good health. The CDR3 nucleotides read TGTGCCAGCAGCTTACCCCGGGGAGCGGGCACCGGGGAGCTGTTTTTT. Protein sequence: CASSLPRGAGTGELFF.